This entry lists 6 T cell receptor beta chains sequenced from one sample in a study of blood T cell repertoires in COVID-19 (dated by TCRdb to 2018 to 2021). The method was the immunoSEQ multiplex PCR assay. TCRdb limited this immuneACCESS table to in-frame rearrangements with V and J called. A share of clones is missing; checked studies link under half to unresolved V genes, and the rest is unexplained. The sample profile shows around 97,000 clones; 84% of them were found once. The ten largest clones represent over 10% of the sample. Sequencing was carried out using peripheral blood. Source of these receptors: a human donor in a cohort sampled during active or convalescent COVID-19.

The chain recombines TRBV4-1 with TRBJ1-1; 7 bases match TRBD1. This CDR3 is 16 amino acids long. Germline V lookup: CDR1 MGHRA, CDR2 YSYEKL. V lost 1 base and J lost 2; bases outside the gene matches: 7. CDR3 loop: CASSQAPGQRNTEAFF. The CDR3 DNA sequence: TGCGCCAGCAGCCAAGCTCCGGGACAGAGAAACACTGAAGCTTTCTTT.

The chain recombines TRBV14 with TRBJ2-2; 8 nucleotides match TRBD2. Germline values: CDR1 SGHDN, CDR2 FVKESK. This CDR3 region has 17 residues. The J segment lost 4 bases and the V segment lost 0 bases, leaving 7 bases of the junction unmatched. The CDR3 is CASSQDTGGGLTGELFF. Written as DNA, the CDR3 is TGTGCCAGCAGCCAAGATACCGGGGGGGGCCTCACCGGGGAGCTGTTTTTT.

The chain recombines TRBV7-3 with TRBJ2-2; maybe TRBD2 (6 bases). V was clipped by 5 bases and J by 7 bases, with 11 bases between them. Per germline, CDR1 SGHTA and CDR2 FQGTGA. The CDR3 sequence is 13 residues long. CDR3 loop: CASSPGLNGELFF. The CDR3, as DNA: TGTGCCAGCAGCCCGGGACTTAACGGGGAGCTGTTTTTT.

The rearrangement links TRBV7-2 to TRBJ1-5; no firm D call. Per the germline V gene, CDR1 is SGHTA and CDR2 is FQGNSA. The CDR3 spans 15 residues. Between the trimmed V and J ends, which lost 1 base and 7 bases, there was a span of 14 bases. CDR3 loop: CASSLGWQVVQPQHF. Written as DNA, the CDR3 is TGTGCCAGCAGCTTAGGGTGGCAGGTGGTCCAGCCCCAGCATTTT.

V usage is TRBV2 and J usage is TRBJ2-5, with a tentative D call TRBD2 (5 bases). The germline CDR1 and CDR2 sequences are SNHLY and FYNNEI. The CDR3 runs to 13 residues. Trimming shortened V by 3 bases and J by 5 bases, and 10 bases separated the two germline ends. CDR3 bases: TGTGCCAGCAGTGATGGGAGAGGGGAGACCCAGTACTTC. This encodes CASSDGRGETQYF.

The gene calls are TRBV2 and TRBJ2-3; the match to TRBD1 covers 8 bases. V lost 4 bases, J lost 1 base, and 4 bases stayed unmatched. This CDR3 has 15 amino acids. Germline V gives CDR1 SNHLY, CDR2 FYNNEI. As DNA, the CDR3 is TGTGCCAGCAGTGCCACGGGACAGGGCACAGATACGCAGTATTTT. Protein product: CASSATGQGTDTQYF.